This T cell receptor beta chain is drawn from a study of PD-L1 blockade in urothelial cancer. Study-wide context: Administration of atezolizumab to patients began in the mid-2010s, at 1,200 mg intravenously every 3 weeks. Analyses used blood from 3 weeks (second dose) and 6 weeks after treatment start. A median approximately 140,000 T cells were found in blood samples.

A spike-in of synthetic TCR analog templates was added to each PCR. TCRdb keeps only in-frame clones here, not all; method: immunoSEQ multiplex PCR. The sample carries about 90,000 clones, roughly nine tenths recorded once. The CDR3 loop spans 16 amino acids. Germline CDR1 SGDLS, CDR2 YYNGEE. The junction had 10 bases not matched to a gene; V was cut back by 4 bases and J by 4 bases. The sequence derives from a man aged 55 to 70 with urothelial cancer. The chain joins TRBV9 to TRBJ2-3, with 9 bases lining up with TRBD1. The specimen was PBMCs, collected around atezolizumab (anti-PD-L1) treatment. CDR3 bases: TGTGCCAGCAGCCCAGAAAGACAGGGGGTCGCAGATACGCAGTATTTT. It is translated as CASSPERQGVADTQYF.